The 31 T cell receptor beta chains reported below all come from one sample, sequenced in a study of OX40 agonist ivuxolimab in advanced cancers. Assay used: immunoSEQ multiplex PCR; TCRdb lists only in-frame clones, some missing. The sample has 70,000 to 90,000 clones; about 89% are singletons. The sample was CD4+ or CD8+ T cells sorted from blood, taken in a trial of the OX40 agonist ivuxolimab. The receptors originated from an adult with an advanced solid tumor such as melanoma, head and neck, liver or kidney cancer.

This chain joins TRBV11-3 and TRBJ1-1; D not resolved. Deletions cut 2 bases from V and 11 bases from J, with 12 bases between. The germline V gene has CDR1 SGHNT and CDR2 YENEEA. CDR3 length: 12 amino acids. The chain's CDR3 is CASSLQATRAFF. For the CDR3, the DNA is TGTGCCAGCAGCTTACAGGCGACCCGCGCTTTCTTT.

The chain has TRBV18 and TRBJ2-5; D is ambiguous. This CDR3 is 15 amino acids long. V was cut by 2 bases and J by 4 bases, with 14 bases left in between. The V gene's germline CDR1 is KGHSH and CDR2 LQKENI. The CDR3 sequence is CASSPGGRTPETQYF. The CDR3 DNA is TGTGCCAGCTCACCAGGCGGCAGGACCCCAGAGACCCAGTACTTC.

V is TRBV5-1 and J is TRBJ2-1; 10 bases fit TRBD2. The CDR3 loop spans 16 amino acids. Germline V gene lookup returns CDR1 SGHRS and CDR2 YFSETQ. J gave up 2 bases and V 0 bases, and 2 bases lay outside the gene matches. The CDR3 coding sequence is TGCGCCAGCAGCTTGGACCTAGCGGGGGCCTACAATGAGCAGTTCTTC. Translated: CASSLDLAGAYNEQFF.

The chain links TRBV25-1 to TRBJ1-1; 9 nucleotides line up with TRBD1. V shed 6 bases and J 5 bases; nucleotides not matched to a gene: 4. The CDR3 loop spans 13 amino acids. The germline CDR1 and CDR2 sequences are MGHDK and SYGVNS. CDR3 sequence reads: CASRDRGGTEAFF. CDR3 in DNA: TGTGCCAGCAGGGACAGGGGAGGGACTGAAGCTTTCTTT.

V and J are TRBV6-6 and TRBJ1-6; unclear D gene. The germline CDR1 and CDR2 sequences are MNHNY and SVGAGI (reference sequence). The CDR3 is 14 amino acids. V was shortened by 7 bases and J by 3 bases, with 10 bases between the two germline ends. The CDR3 reads CASTIVGYNSPLHF. DNA of the CDR3: TGTGCCAGCACCATCGTCGGCTATAATTCACCCCTCCACTTT.

In its sample, this clone was seen a few times. This chain uses TRBV7-9 with TRBJ1-2; D is unclear. There are 12 residues in the CDR3. V lost 0 bases to trimming and J lost 6 bases, with 5 bases between them. The germline V gene encodes CDR1 SEHNR and CDR2 FQNEAQ (reference sequence). For the CDR3, the DNA is TGTGCCAGCAGCTTAGCGGGGAATGGCTACACCTTC. Translating gives CASSLAGNGYTF.

The J gene is TRBJ2-7, the V gene TRBV6-6; possible D gene TRBD2, 6 bases. V was cut by 3 bases and J by 5 bases, with 17 bases left in between. The CDR3 is 15 residues long. From germline, CDR1 is MNHNY and CDR2 SVGAGI (reference sequence). CDR3 amino acids: CASSYLGGKIHEQYF. DNA of the CDR3: TGTGCCAGCAGTTATCTTGGGGGGAAGATCCACGAGCAGTACTTC.

The chain employs TRBV29-1 and TRBJ1-1, with D unresolved. Germline loops: CDR1 SQVTM, CDR2 ANQGSEA. The CDR3 has 12 residues. Trimming cost V 4 bases and J 1 base, with 7 bases left between them. The CDR3 DNA is TGCAGCGTTGGGGCACGGAACACTGAAGCTTTCTTT. Translation gives CSVGARNTEAFF.

The rearrangement links TRBV18 to TRBJ1-3, with 7 bases identical to TRBD1. The V segment lost 1 base and the J segment 4 bases; nucleotides outside the gene matches: 7. Germline V gene lookup returns CDR1 KGHSH and CDR2 LQKENI. The CDR3 contains 16 residues. DNA for the CDR3: TGTGCCAGCTCACCACTTACAGGGGATGCGGGAAACACCATATATTTT. It specifies CASSPLTGDAGNTIYF.

The chain couples TRBV4-2 to TRBJ2-7; D gene uncertain. With 8 bases removed from V and 0 bases from J, the gap between germline ends came to 11 bases. In germline, CDR1 is LGHNA, CDR2 YNFKEQ. CDR3 length equals 13 residues. CDR3 in DNA: TGTGCCAGCGAGCCAAGGAGCTCCTACGAGCAGTACTTC. Its protein product is CASEPRSSYEQYF.

This chain connects TRBV12-5 to TRBJ1-1; 7 bases agree with TRBD1. The ends lost 0 bases at V and 3 bases at J; junction bases unmatched: 10. This CDR3 region has 17 residues. Germline CDR1 LGHNT, CDR2 FRNRAP. This CDR3 is CASGLVLGGAKDTEAFF. The CDR3 coding sequence is TGTGCTAGTGGTTTGGTACTAGGGGGCGCAAAGGACACTGAAGCTTTCTTT.

The V gene is TRBV28, the J gene TRBJ2-3, with 8 bases identical to TRBD2. Germline loops: CDR1 MDHEN, CDR2 SYDVKM. V lost 5 bases, J lost 2 bases, and 9 bases stayed unmatched. This CDR3 region has 16 residues. The CDR3 is CASSTTSGRSTDTQYF. The CDR3 DNA reads as TGTGCCAGCAGTACTACTAGCGGAAGGTCCACAGATACGCAGTATTTT.

About this clone: At the DNA level, this CDR3 is encoded by other sequences in the same sample as well. The V gene is TRBV30, the J gene TRBJ1-2; 9 bases line up with TRBD1. This CDR3 spans 18 amino acids. The ends lost 1 base at V and 3 bases at J; junction bases unmatched: 15. CDR1 and CDR2 (germline): GTSNPN, SVGIG (reference sequence). The CDR3 nucleotides are TGTGCCTGGAGTGGGGGCGGGGGTCGGACAGGGGAGTACTATGGCTACACCTTC. Its translation: CAWSGGGGRTGEYYGYTF.

The rearrangement joins TRBV28 to TRBJ1-2, with no clear D. Germline CDR1 and CDR2: MDHEN and SYDVKM. The CDR3 consists of 12 residues. The germline V and J ends were trimmed by 2 bases and 4 bases, with 5 bases remaining between them. The CDR3: CASSLRAYGYTF. CDR3 sequence (DNA): TGTGCCAGCAGTTTAAGGGCCTATGGCTACACCTTC.

A few counts support this clone. This chain joins TRBV11-3 and TRBJ1-1; 12 bases align to TRBD1. The J segment lost 2 bases and the V segment lost 5 bases, leaving 12 bases of the junction unmatched. CDR3 length: 18 residues. In germline, CDR1 is SGHNT, CDR2 YENEEA. The CDR3 coding sequence is TGTGCCAGCAGCCCATACCGGGACAGGGGGCTGATTAACACTGAAGCTTTCTTT. It translates to CASSPYRDRGLINTEAFF.

The genes are TRBV5-4 and TRBJ1-4; D possibly corresponds to TRBD1 (5 bases). CDR1 is SGHNT, CDR2 YYREEE, per germline (reference sequence). This CDR3 contains 14 residues. Trimming removed 4 bases at V and 6 bases at J, with 13 bases between. CDR3 in amino acids: CASSPGRVDEKLFF. CDR3 DNA sequence: TGTGCCAGCAGCCCAGGGAGGGTGGATGAAAAACTGTTTTTT.

In nucleotides, the CDR3 is TGCGCCAGCAGCCTGGGACTAGCGGGACCCTACAATGAGCAGTTCTTC. Amino acid sequence: CASSLGLAGPYNEQFF. This rearrangement joins TRBV5-1 to TRBJ2-1; the match to TRBD2 covers 13 bases. The V segment lost 4 bases and the J segment 2 bases; nucleotides outside the gene matches: 3. This CDR3 has 16 residues. Germline V gene sequence: CDR1 SGHRS, CDR2 YFSETQ.

V usage is TRBV10-3 and J usage is TRBJ2-3; D is unclear. This CDR3 has 14 amino acids. Germline V gene data show CDR1 as ENHRY and CDR2 as SYGVKD. Deletions cut 3 bases from V and 4 bases from J, with 11 bases between. Here the CDR3 DNA reads TGTGCCATCAGTGACAGGAGAGAGGCAGATACGCAGTATTTT. Its translation is CAISDRREADTQYF.

The genes are TRBV28 and TRBJ2-3, with 14 nucleotides matching TRBD2. The trim removed 3 bases at V and 10 bases at J, leaving 18 bases unmatched. Germline assignment: CDR1 MDHEN and CDR2 SYDVKM. The CDR3 is 19 amino acids. CDR3 residues: CASSLAGLAGERLSHAQYF. As DNA, the CDR3 is TGTGCCAGCAGTTTGGCGGGACTAGCGGGAGAGAGGTTAAGTCATGCGCAGTATTTT.

The chain uses TRBV7-8 and TRBJ2-2, with D uncertain. V was cut by 0 bases and J by 4 bases, with 9 bases left in between. The CDR3 contains 15 residues. Germline CDR1 and CDR2: SGHVS and FQNEAQ. The CDR3 region has the DNA TGTGCCAGCAGCTTAGCGAGGCGGACCACCGGGGAGCTGTTTTTT. It encodes CASSLARRTTGELFF.

This clone came up a few times. The V and J genes are TRBV5-4 and TRBJ2-1; 10 nucleotides agree with TRBD2. The ends lost 3 bases at V and 6 bases at J; junction bases unmatched: 3. The CDR3 loop spans 14 amino acids. Germline CDR1 reads SGHNT; CDR2 reads YYREEE (reference sequence). Here the CDR3 reads CASSWTSGSNEQFF. The CDR3 DNA reads as TGTGCCAGCAGCTGGACTAGCGGCAGCAATGAGCAGTTCTTC.

The gene calls are TRBV6-1 and TRBJ1-2; 10 bases match TRBD1. Per germline, CDR1 MNHNS and CDR2 SASEGT. This CDR3 comprises 16 residues. V trimming: 1 base; J trimming: 5 bases; junction bases outside the gene matches: 7. CDR3 region: CASSEGVDRGRYGYTF. CDR3 nucleotides: TGTGCCAGCAGTGAAGGAGTCGACAGGGGGCGGTATGGCTACACCTTC.

As DNA, the CDR3 is TGCGCCAGCAGCTTGCCAGGACAAGAGACCCAGTACTTC. Its protein is CASSLPGQETQYF. The J gene is TRBJ2-5, the V gene TRBV5-1; D not resolved. V was pared by 1 base and J by 2 bases, with 6 bases between. The CDR3 is made up of 13 amino acids. The germline gives CDR1 SGHRS, CDR2 YFSETQ. Combining the CDR3 with reference TRBV5-1 and TRBJ2-5 gives the whole variable domain KAGVTQTPRYLIKTRGQQVTLSCSPISGHRSVSWYQQTPGQGLQFLFEYFSETQRNKGNFPGRFSGRQFSNSRSEMNVSTLELGDSALYLCASSLPGQETQYFGPGTRLLVL.

The chain recombines TRBV5-4 with TRBJ2-5; the D gene is possibly TRBD2 (6 bases). The germline V gene encodes CDR1 SGHNT and CDR2 YYREEE (reference sequence). CDR3 length: 14 residues. The V end was cut by 1 base, the J end by 2 bases, with 9 bases between. CDR3 in amino acids: CASSLWAGQETQYF. DNA of the CDR3: TGTGCCAGCAGCTTGTGGGCGGGACAAGAGACCCAGTACTTC.

The V and J genes are TRBV6-1 and TRBJ2-2; 8 bases are a match to TRBD1. Trimming cost V 8 bases and J 2 bases; bases outside gene matches: 4. The CDR3 runs to 14 residues. Germline lookup yields CDR1 MNHNS and CDR2 SASEGT. CDR3 sequence (DNA): TGTGCCAGCGACAGGGGCCCCAACACCGGGGAGCTGTTTTTT. This codes for CASDRGPNTGELFF.

The chain carries TRBV4-2 and TRBJ2-3; perhaps TRBD1 as D (6 bases). The CDR3 spans 14 residues. The V gene's germline CDR1 is LGHNA and CDR2 YNFKEQ. V lost 4 bases and J 6 bases, leaving 14 bases between the germline ends. The CDR3 here is CASSLGQSLDTQYF. DNA of the CDR3: TGTGCCAGCAGCCTAGGACAGAGTCTGGATACGCAGTATTTT.

This chain uses TRBV28 with TRBJ1-3, with TRBD1 as a possible D gene (5 bases). Germline V gene sequence: CDR1 MDHEN, CDR2 SYDVKM. The V gene lost 3 bases and the J gene lost 4 bases, with 16 bases spanning the gap. The CDR3 is 16 amino acids. CDR3 DNA: TGTGCCAGCAGTTTCGCATGGGGGGTAAGAGGAAACACCATATATTTT. This translates into CASSFAWGVRGNTIYF.

This chain joins TRBV5-4 and TRBJ2-7, with 10 bases aligning to TRBD2. The CDR3 has 18 amino acids. Germline values: CDR1 SGHNT, CDR2 YYREEE (reference sequence). The ends lost 0 bases at V and 2 bases at J; junction bases unmatched: 11. CDR3 in amino acids: CASSLDSPTSGMAYEQYF. The CDR3 DNA reads as TGTGCCAGCAGCTTGGATAGCCCTACTAGCGGGATGGCCTACGAGCAGTACTTC.

V is TRBV11-3 and J is TRBJ1-1, with D maybe TRBD1 (6 bases). This CDR3 spans 14 amino acids. The germline CDR1 and CDR2 sequences are SGHNT and YENEEA. Trimming stripped 5 bases from V and 7 bases from J, with 17 bases between. CDR3 nucleotide sequence: TGTGCCAGCAGCGGTCGTCAGGGGTCCCTTGAAGCTTTCTTT. Protein sequence: CASSGRQGSLEAFF.

This clone is a singleton in its sample. The chain is built from TRBV28 and TRBJ2-3; the match to TRBD1 covers 10 bases. Losses at the gene ends were 6 bases for V and 3 bases for J; bases not matched to a gene: 9. Germline V CDR1 and CDR2: MDHEN, SYDVKM. The CDR3 is 16 residues long. The chain's CDR3 is CASRYDRGLGTDTQYF. The CDR3, as DNA: TGTGCCAGCAGATACGACAGGGGGCTGGGAACAGATACGCAGTATTTT.

In its sample, this clone was seen a few times. V gene TRBV19 combines with J gene TRBJ1-5; 7 bases match TRBD1. After removal of 3 bases from V and 4 bases from J, the junction contained 9 bases not matched to a gene. The CDR3 sequence is 16 residues long. Per the germline V gene, CDR1 is LNHDA and CDR2 is SQIVND (reference sequence). The CDR3 region has the DNA TGTGCCAGTAGTATCTCAAGTCCAGGGGGTAATCAGCCCCAGCATTTT. Its translation is CASSISSPGGNQPQHF.